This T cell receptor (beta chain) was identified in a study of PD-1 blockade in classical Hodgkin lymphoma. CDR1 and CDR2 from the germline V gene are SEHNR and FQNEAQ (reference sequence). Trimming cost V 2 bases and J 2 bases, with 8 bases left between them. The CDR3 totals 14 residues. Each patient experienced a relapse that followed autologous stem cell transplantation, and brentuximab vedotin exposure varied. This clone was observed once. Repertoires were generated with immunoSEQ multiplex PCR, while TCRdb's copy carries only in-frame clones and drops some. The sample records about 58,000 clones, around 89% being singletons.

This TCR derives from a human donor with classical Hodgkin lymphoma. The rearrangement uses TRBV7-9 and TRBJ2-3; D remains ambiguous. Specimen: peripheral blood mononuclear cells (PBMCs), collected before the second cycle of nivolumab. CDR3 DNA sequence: TGTGCCAGCAGCTTACCACCCAACACAGATACGCAGTATTTT. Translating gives CASSLPPNTDTQYF.